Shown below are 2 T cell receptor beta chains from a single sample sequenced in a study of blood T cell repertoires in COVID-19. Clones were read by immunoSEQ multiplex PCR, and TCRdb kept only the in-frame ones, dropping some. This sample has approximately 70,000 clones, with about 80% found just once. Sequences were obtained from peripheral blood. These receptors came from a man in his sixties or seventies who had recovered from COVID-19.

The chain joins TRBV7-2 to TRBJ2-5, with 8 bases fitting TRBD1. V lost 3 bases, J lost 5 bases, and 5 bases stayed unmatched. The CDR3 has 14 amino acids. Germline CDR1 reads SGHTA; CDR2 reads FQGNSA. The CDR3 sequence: CASSLSGGWETQYF. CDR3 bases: TGTGCCAGCAGCTTGTCAGGGGGCTGGGAGACCCAGTACTTC.

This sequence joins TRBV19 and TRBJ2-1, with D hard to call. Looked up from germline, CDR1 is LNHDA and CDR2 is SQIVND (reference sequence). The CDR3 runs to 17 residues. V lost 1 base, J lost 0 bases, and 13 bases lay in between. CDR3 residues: CASSIGPGTGSYNEQFF. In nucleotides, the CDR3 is TGTGCCAGTAGTATAGGCCCGGGTACGGGCTCCTACAATGAGCAGTTCTTC.